Listed below are T cell receptor beta chains from one sample, sequenced in a study of blood T cell repertoires in COVID-19. The protocol was immunoSEQ multiplex PCR, while the TCRdb copy is restricted to in-frame clones and leaves out a portion. Here the sample spans 99,000 or so clones, over 70% being singletons. Sequenced input: peripheral blood. The receptors were gathered from a man between 50 and 59 years old with acute or convalescent COVID-19. CDR3s include the opening cysteine and the closing phenylalanine or tryptophan. D genes are given only for firm matches. Some rows have no size entry. The others give once, few or many, or a class for an expanded clone.

TRBD1	NA	TRBV4-2	TRBJ2-7	CASSQPGQINEQYF	TGTGCCAGCAGCCAGCCGGGACAGATCAACGAGCAGTACTTC
NA	NA	TRBV12-3/TRBV12-4	TRBJ2-2	CASSLIPGELFF	TGTGCCAGCAGCCTAATCCCCGGGGAGCTGTTTTTT
NA	NA	TRBV2	TRBJ2-1	CASSPVRASSYNEQFF	TGTGCCAGCAGTCCGGTGCGGGCGAGCTCCTACAATGAGCAGTTCTTC
NA	NA	TRBV7-8	TRBJ2-2	CASSLSKRPTGELFF	TGTGCCAGCAGCTTGTCGAAGCGACCCACCGGGGAGCTGTTTTTT
TRBD1	NA	TRBV5-5	TRBJ2-5	CASSRRLDRARETQYF	TGTGCCAGCAGCCGCCGGTTGGACAGGGCCAGAGAGACCCAGTACTTC
TRBD1	NA	TRBV6-5	TRBJ1-1	CASSRQGFTEAFF	TGTGCCAGCAGTAGACAGGGATTCACTGAAGCTTTCTTT
TRBD1	NA	TRBV2	TRBJ1-5	CASRDRDNQPQHF	TGTGCCAGCCGGGACAGGGACAATCAGCCCCAGCATTTT
TRBD2	NA	TRBV2	TRBJ2-3	CASSGGLADYTDTQYF	TGTGCCAGCAGTGGGGGACTAGCGGACTACACAGATACGCAGTATTTT
NA	NA	TRBV21-1	TRBJ1-1	CASYKRGETGPAFF	TGTGCCTCCTATAAGAGGGGGGAGACAGGGCCAGCTTTCTTT
TRBD1	NA	TRBV6-5	TRBJ2-7	CASRGQREQYF	TGTGCCAGCAGGGGACAGCGCGAGCAGTACTTC
TRBD1	few	TRBV28	TRBJ2-7	CASSLTGALVSKQYF	TGTGCCAGCAGTTTAACAGGGGCCCTCGTTTCCAAGCAGTACTTC
NA	many	TRBV5-1	TRBJ2-1	CASSLGDVLNEQFF	TGCGCCAGCAGCCTTGGAGATGTCTTAAATGAGCAGTTCTTC
NA	NA	TRBV11-2	TRBJ2-2	CASSVAPGANTGELFF	TGTGCCAGCAGCGTTGCACCGGGAGCGAACACCGGGGAGCTGTTTTTT
TRBD1	few	TRBV10-3	TRBJ1-1	CAIRPGGGWLAEAFF	TGTGCCATCAGGCCAGGGGGCGGGTGGTTGGCTGAAGCTTTCTTT
NA	NA	TRBV28	TRBJ2-2	CASSPYITGELFF	TGTGCCAGCAGTCCTTACATCACCGGGGAGCTGTTTTTT
NA	few	TRBV21-1	TRBJ2-3	CASSRKRASGGNDSDTQYF	TGTGCCAGCAGCCGCAAGAGAGCCAGCGGCGGGAATGATTCAGATACGCAGTATTTT
TRBD2	NA	TRBV10-2	TRBJ2-7	CASRLGLAGGPEYEQYF	TGCGCCAGCAGACTTGGACTAGCGGGAGGGCCGGAGTACGAGCAGTACTTC
NA	NA	TRBV4-1	TRBJ1-1	CASTRDSGRTEAFF	TGCGCCAGCACCCGGGATTCTGGGCGGACTGAAGCTTTCTTT
TRBD2	NA	TRBV24-1	TRBJ2-5	CATSRAGKETQYF	TGTGCCACCAGTCGAGCGGGGAAGGAGACCCAGTACTTC
NA	NA	TRBV29-1	TRBJ1-4	CSVDDSEKLFF	TGCAGCGTCGACGACTCTGAAAAACTGTTTTTT
NA	NA	TRBV15	TRBJ2-2	CATSRGLTGELFF	TGTGCCACCAGCAGGGGGCTCACCGGGGAGCTGTTTTTT
NA	NA	TRBV27	TRBJ2-3	CASSHRDPGADTQYF	TGTGCCAGCAGTCACCGGGACCCAGGGGCAGATACGCAGTATTTT
TRBD2	NA	TRBV9	TRBJ2-7	CASSVGLAGAEQYF	TGTGCCAGCAGCGTAGGTCTAGCGGGGGCCGAGCAGTACTTC
NA	NA	TRBV2	TRBJ1-1	CASSVGFRGKAFF	TGTGCCAGCAGTGTCGGGTTCCGGGGGAAAGCTTTCTTT
NA	NA	TRBV4-1	TRBJ1-5	CASSQDRERNQPQHF	TGCGCCAGCAGCCAAGATCGGGAACGCAATCAGCCCCAGCATTTT
NA	NA	TRBV5-5	TRBJ2-1	CASSFRQAVPSLYEQFF	TGTGCCAGCAGCTTTCGACAGGCCGTTCCTTCCCTCTATGAGCAGTTCTTC
TRBD1	NA	TRBV19	TRBJ1-2	CASISQTGPGYTF	TGTGCCAGTATCTCCCAGACAGGGCCTGGCTACACCTTC
NA	NA	TRBV5-1	TRBJ2-7	CASSLEGANYEQYF	TGCGCCAGCAGCTTGGAAGGGGCAAACTACGAGCAGTACTTC
TRBD1	NA	TRBV7-9	TRBJ2-7	CASSFPSGTGAYEQYF	TGTGCCAGCAGCTTCCCCTCCGGGACAGGGGCCTACGAGCAGTACTTC
NA	NA	TRBV15	TRBJ2-1	CATSRDKFEQFF	TGTGCCACCAGCAGAGATAAATTTGAGCAGTTCTTC
NA	NA	TRBV2	TRBJ1-5	CASSGTDNQPQHF	TGTGCCAGCAGTGGGACAGACAATCAGCCCCAGCATTTT
TRBD2	NA	TRBV2	TRBJ2-5	CASSDRAGGGETQYF	TGTGCCAGCAGTGACCGGGCGGGAGGGGGAGAGACCCAGTACTTC
TRBD2	NA	TRBV11-2	TRBJ2-5	CASSLGTSGVQETQYF	TGTGCCAGCAGCTTAGGTACTAGCGGGGTACAAGAGACCCAGTACTTC
TRBD1	NA	TRBV28	TRBJ1-6	CASSLNSGTGTSPLHF	TGTGCCAGCAGTTTAAACTCCGGGACAGGGACTTCACCCCTCCACTTT
NA	NA	TRBV18	TRBJ1-1	CASSPLGVNTEAFF	TGTGCCAGCTCACCCCTAGGGGTGAACACTGAAGCTTTCTTT
NA	NA	TRBV29-1	TRBJ1-1	CSVDNAENTEAFF	TGCAGCGTTGATAACGCAGAGAACACTGAAGCTTTCTTT
NA	few	TRBV19	TRBJ1-2	CARQIIPGAITF	TGTGCCAGACAAATTATTCCAGGGGCGATCACCTTC
TRBD2	NA	TRBV29-1	TRBJ2-2	CSGRTSGGGTGELFF	TGCAGCGGGAGGACTAGCGGGGGAGGCACCGGGGAGCTGTTTTTT
TRBD2	NA	TRBV6-5	TRBJ2-1	CASSKGLAGHNEQFF	TGTGCCAGCAGTAAGGGACTAGCGGGACACAATGAGCAGTTCTTC